This TCR beta chain was identified during a study of blood T cell repertoires in COVID-19. The V gene's germline CDR1 is MNHEY and CDR2 SMNVEV (reference sequence). The CDR3 is 14 residues long. V lost 8 bases, J lost 9 bases, and 11 bases stayed unmatched. Here immunoSEQ multiplex PCR was the method, and the copy in TCRdb shows in-frame clones only, minus some. The sample carries approximately 190,000 clones, roughly 80% recorded once. The chain links TRBV27 to TRBJ2-1; TRBD1 aligns across 9 bases. Sequencing was performed on peripheral blood. This sequence was found in a man aged 30-40 years with active or convalescent COVID-19. The CDR3 bases are TGTGCCAGCCGCTTAGGACAGGGGATAGGTGAGCAGTTCTTC. Amino acid sequence: CASRLGQGIGEQFF.